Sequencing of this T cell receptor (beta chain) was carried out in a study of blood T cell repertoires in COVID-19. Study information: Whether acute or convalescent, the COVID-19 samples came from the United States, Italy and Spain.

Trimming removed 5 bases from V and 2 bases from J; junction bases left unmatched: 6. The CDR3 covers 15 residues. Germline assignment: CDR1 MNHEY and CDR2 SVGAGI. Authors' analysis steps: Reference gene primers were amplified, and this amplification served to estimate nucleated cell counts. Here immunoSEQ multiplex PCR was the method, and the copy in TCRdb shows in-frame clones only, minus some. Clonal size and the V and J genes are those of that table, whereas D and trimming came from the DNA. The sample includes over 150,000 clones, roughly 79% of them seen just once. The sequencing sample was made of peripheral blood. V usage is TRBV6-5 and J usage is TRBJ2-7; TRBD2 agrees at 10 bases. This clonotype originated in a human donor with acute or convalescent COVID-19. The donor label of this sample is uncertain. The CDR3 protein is CASSRLAGGTYEQYF. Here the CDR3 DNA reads TGTGCCAGCAGTAGATTAGCGGGAGGAACCTACGAGCAGTACTTC.